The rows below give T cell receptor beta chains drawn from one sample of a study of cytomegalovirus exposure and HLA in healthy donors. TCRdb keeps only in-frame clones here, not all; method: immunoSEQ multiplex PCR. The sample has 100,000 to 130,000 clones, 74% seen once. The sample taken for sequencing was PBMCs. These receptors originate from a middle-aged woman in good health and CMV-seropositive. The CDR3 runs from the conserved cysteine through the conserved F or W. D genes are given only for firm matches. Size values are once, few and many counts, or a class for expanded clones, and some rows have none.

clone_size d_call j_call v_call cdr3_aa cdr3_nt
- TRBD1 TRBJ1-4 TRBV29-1 CSVAPTGGLNEKLFF TGCAGCGTTGCCCCGACAGGGGGGCTTAATGAAAAACTGTTTTTT
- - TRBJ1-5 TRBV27 CASSFNSNQPQHF TGTGCCAGCAGTTTTAATAGCAATCAGCCCCAGCATTTT
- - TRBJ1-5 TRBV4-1 CASSQDWAGNQPQHF TGCGCCAGCAGCCAAGATTGGGCAGGCAATCAGCCCCAGCATTTT
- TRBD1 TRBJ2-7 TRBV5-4 CASSWGQGGDEQYF TGTGCCAGCAGCTGGGGACAGGGAGGGGACGAGCAGTACTTC
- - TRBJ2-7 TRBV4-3 CASSQELTLSGEEQYF TGCGCCAGCAGCCAAGAATTGACATTAAGCGGCGAGGAGCAGTACTTC
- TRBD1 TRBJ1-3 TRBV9 CASSPWTGSTIYF TGTGCCAGCAGCCCTTGGACAGGGTCGACCATATATTTT
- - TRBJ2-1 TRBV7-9 CASSTSGNEQFF TGTGCCAGCAGCACCTCAGGGAATGAGCAGTTCTTC
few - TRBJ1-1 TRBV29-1 CSVQRTLNTEAFF TGCAGCGTCCAAAGAACACTGAACACTGAAGCTTTCTTT
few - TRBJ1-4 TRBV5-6 CASSSEDEKLFF TGTGCCAGCAGCTCGGAGGATGAAAAACTGTTTTTT
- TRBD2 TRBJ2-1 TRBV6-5 CASSYSTGGNNEQFF TGTGCCAGCAGTTACTCGACGGGGGGGAACAATGAGCAGTTCTTC
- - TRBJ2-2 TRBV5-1 CASSTGQNTGELVF TGCGCCAGCAGCACAGGACAGAACACCGGGGAGCTGGTTTTT
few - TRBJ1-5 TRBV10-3 CAISGRGGNQPQHF TGTGCCATCAGTGGGAGGGGCGGCAATCAGCCCCAGCATTTT
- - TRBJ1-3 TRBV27 CASSPHNSGNTIYF TGTGCCAGCAGCCCACACAACTCTGGAAACACCATATATTTT
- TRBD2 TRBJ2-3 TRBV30 CARKQAGGTDTQYF TGTGCCAGAAAACAAGCGGGGGGCACAGATACGCAGTATTTT
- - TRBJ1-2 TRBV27 CASSLESGNGYTF TGTGCCAGCAGTTTAGAATCGGGGAATGGCTACACCTTC
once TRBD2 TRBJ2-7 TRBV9 CASSVAKGLAGGSYEQYF TGTGCCAGCAGCGTAGCGAAGGGACTAGCGGGGGGCTCCTACGAGCAGTACTTC
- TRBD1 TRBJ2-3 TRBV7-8 CASSRDRVGDTQYF TGTGCCAGCAGCCGAGACAGGGTCGGGGATACGCAGTATTTT
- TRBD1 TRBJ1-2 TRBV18 CASSPRDRGNGYTF TGTGCCAGCTCACCCCGGGACAGGGGAAATGGCTACACCTTC
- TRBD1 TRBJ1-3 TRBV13 CASTNRGGLSNTIYF TGTGCCAGCACCAATCGAGGGGGCCTATCTAACACCATATATTTT
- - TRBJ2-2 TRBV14 CASSEHRPGDGELFF TGTGCCAGCAGCGAACACCGGCCCGGGGACGGGGAGCTGTTTTTT
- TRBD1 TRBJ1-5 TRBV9 CASSPIPGQGAVNQPQHF TGTGCCAGCAGCCCAATCCCGGGACAGGGGGCGGTCAATCAGCCCCAGCATTTT
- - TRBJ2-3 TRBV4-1 CASSQDLSARVTQYF TGCGCCAGCAGCCAAGATCTTAGTGCGAGGGTTACGCAGTATTTT
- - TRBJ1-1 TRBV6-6 CASSYAGDTEAFF TGTGCCAGCAGTTACGCGGGGGACACTGAAGCTTTCTTT
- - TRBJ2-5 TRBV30 CAWSVALETQYF TGTGCCTGGAGTGTCGCGCTAGAGACCCAGTACTTC
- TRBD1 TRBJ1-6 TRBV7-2 CASSPGQASSYNSPLHF TGTGCCAGCAGCCCGGGACAGGCGAGCTCCTATAATTCACCCCTCCACTTT
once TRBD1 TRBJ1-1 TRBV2 CASSGTGGYTEAFF TGTGCCAGCAGTGGGACAGGGGGTTACACTGAAGCTTTCTTT
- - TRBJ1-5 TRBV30 CAWTRDAGQPQHF TGTGCCTGGACCCGGGATGCTGGGCAGCCCCAGCATTTT
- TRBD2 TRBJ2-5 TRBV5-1 CASSLALSGGRQETQYF TGCGCCAGCAGCTTGGCCTTAAGCGGGGGCCGCCAAGAGACCCAGTACTTC
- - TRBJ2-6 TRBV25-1 CASSGSSHSGANVLTF TGTGCCAGCAGTGGGAGCAGCCACTCTGGGGCCAACGTCCTGACTTTC
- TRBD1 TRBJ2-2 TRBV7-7 CASSPDREGTGELFF TGTGCTAGCAGCCCCGACAGGGAAGGGACCGGGGAGCTGTTTTTT
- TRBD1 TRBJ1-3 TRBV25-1 CASTPPGQAGNTIYF TGTGCCAGCACCCCCCCGGGACAGGCTGGAAACACCATATATTTT
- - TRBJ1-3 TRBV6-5 CVTVRGSGNTIYF TGTGTCACAGTCCGGGGCTCTGGAAACACCATATATTTT
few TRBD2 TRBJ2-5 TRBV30 CAWRTTSGGQETQYF TGTGCCTGGAGGACCACTTCGGGGGGCCAAGAGACCCAGTACTTC
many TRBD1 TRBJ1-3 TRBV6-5 CASRKQGINTIYF TGTGCCAGCAGAAAACAGGGGATAAACACCATATATTTT
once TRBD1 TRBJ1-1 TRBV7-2 CASLRDRGPHTEAFF TGTGCCAGCCTCCGGGACAGGGGGCCCCACACTGAAGCTTTCTTT
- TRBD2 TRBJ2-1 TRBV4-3 CASSQEGGGAVGLNEQFF TGCGCCAGCAGCCAAGAGGGCGGGGGGGCCGTAGGTCTTAATGAGCAGTTCTTC
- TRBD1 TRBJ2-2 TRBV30 CAWSRGTGNTGELFF TGTGCCTGGAGTCGCGGGACAGGGAACACCGGGGAGCTGTTTTTT